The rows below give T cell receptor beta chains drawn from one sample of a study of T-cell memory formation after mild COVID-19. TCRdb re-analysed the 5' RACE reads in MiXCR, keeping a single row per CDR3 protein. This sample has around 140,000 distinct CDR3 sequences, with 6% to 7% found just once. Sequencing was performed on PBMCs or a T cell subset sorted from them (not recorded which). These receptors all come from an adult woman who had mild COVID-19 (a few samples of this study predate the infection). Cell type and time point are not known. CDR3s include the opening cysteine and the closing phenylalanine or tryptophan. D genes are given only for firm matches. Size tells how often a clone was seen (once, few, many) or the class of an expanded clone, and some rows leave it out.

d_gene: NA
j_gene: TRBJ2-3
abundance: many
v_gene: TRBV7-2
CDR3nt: TGTGCCAGCAGCTTAGAGGGCCACACAGATACGCAGTATTTT
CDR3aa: CASSLEGHTDTQYF

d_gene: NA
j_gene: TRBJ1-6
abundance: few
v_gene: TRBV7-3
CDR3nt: TGTGCCTCCCGACAGAACTATAATTCACCCCTCCACTTT
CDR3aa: CASRQNYNSPLHF

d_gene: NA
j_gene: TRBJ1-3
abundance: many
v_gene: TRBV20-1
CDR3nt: TGCAGTGCTATCGCCAGAGGGAACACCATATATTTT
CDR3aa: CSAIARGNTIYF

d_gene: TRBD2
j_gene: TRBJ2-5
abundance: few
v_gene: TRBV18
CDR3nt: TGTGCCAGCTCACCAAGACTGAAGACTAGCGGTTCGGGGGAGACCCAGTACTTC
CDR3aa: CASSPRLKTSGSGETQYF

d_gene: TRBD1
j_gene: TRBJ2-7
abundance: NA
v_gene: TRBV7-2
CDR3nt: TGTGCCAGCAGCTTGGACAGGCATTACGAGCAGTACTTC
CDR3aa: CASSLDRHYEQYF

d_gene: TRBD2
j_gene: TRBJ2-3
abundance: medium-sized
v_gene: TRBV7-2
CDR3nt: TGTGCCAGCAGCCTGGCGGCTAGCGGGGGACTCAGCACAGATACGCAGTATTTT
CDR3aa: CASSLAASGGLSTDTQYF

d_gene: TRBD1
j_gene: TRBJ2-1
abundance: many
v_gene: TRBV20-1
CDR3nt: TGCAGTGCTAGAGGGGGACAGGTCCGGAACTTCTTCTTC
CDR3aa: CSARGGQVRNFFF

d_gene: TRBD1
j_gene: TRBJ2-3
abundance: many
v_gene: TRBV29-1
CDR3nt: TGCAGCGTTGGACAGGGCGGAGATACGCAGTATTTT
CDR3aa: CSVGQGGDTQYF

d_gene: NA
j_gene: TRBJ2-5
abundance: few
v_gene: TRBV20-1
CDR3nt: TGCAGTGCTAGCTTTGCCGACGTCCAAGAGACCCAGTACTTC
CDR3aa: CSASFADVQETQYF

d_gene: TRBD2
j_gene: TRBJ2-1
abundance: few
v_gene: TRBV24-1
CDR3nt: TGTGCCACCAGTGAAGTGACTAGCGGGAGGAATGAGCAGTTCTTC
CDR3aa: CATSEVTSGRNEQFF

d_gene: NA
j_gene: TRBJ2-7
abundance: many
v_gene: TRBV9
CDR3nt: TGTGCCAGCAGCGTAGGGGACGGAGTTACCTACGAGCAGTACTTC
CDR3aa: CASSVGDGVTYEQYF

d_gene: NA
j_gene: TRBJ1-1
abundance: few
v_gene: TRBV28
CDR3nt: TGTGCCAGCAGTTCCCCAATGACAGTCAGGGCTTTCTTT
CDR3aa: CASSSPMTVRAFF

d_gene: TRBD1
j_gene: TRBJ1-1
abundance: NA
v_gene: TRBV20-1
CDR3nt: TGCAGTGCTAGGCGAGGGGGCCGTCACACTGAAGCTTTCTTT
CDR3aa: CSARRGGRHTEAFF

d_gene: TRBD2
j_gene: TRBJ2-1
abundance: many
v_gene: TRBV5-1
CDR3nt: TGCGCCAGCAGCGGTCCGACTAGCGGGGGCTACAATGAGCAGTTCTTC
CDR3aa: CASSGPTSGGYNEQFF

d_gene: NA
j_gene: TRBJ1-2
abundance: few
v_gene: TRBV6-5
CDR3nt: TGTGCCAGCAGTCGTCTCGGCTTCAGGGACTACGGCTACACCTTC
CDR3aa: CASSRLGFRDYGYTF